This T cell receptor beta chain was documented in a study of T cells in localized non-small cell lung cancer. Overall study findings and caveats: Among blood samples, higher T cell density accompanied longer overall survival. Tumor samples were not multi-region, leaving intratumor heterogeneity unexcluded. Paired adjacent lung recovered a median about 61 of the top 100 tumor clones. Clonality peaked in uninvolved adjacent lung rather than tumor.

Notes on this clone: The antigen is not known.

The table came from immunoSEQ multiplex PCR; TCRdb's copy has only in-frame clones and leaves some out. Among about 9,600 clones, 90% were seen once, and the ten largest hold roughly 16%. The starting material was peripheral blood, obtained before any cancer treatment. The origin of this receptor is a male donor aged 60 or older with stage III squamous cell lung carcinoma.

Here the CDR3 reads CASSFQQGTEAFF. The DNA of the CDR3 is TGTGCCAGCAGTTTTCAACAGGGAACTGAAGCTTTCTTT. V usage is TRBV6-6 and J usage is TRBJ1-1; possibly TRBD1 for D (6 bases). With 4 bases removed from V and 5 bases from J, the gap between germline ends came to 11 bases. Germline lookup yields CDR1 MNHNY and CDR2 SVGAGI (reference sequence). The CDR3 totals 13 residues.